Below, one T cell receptor beta chain is given with its context. This sample was taken from a study of blood T cell repertoires in COVID-19. Across the study: Sites in the United States, Italy and Spain provided acute and convalescent COVID-19 samples. In each case, the material was cDNA or gDNA derived from T cells, B-cell-depleted T cells, or PBMCs.

In the original processing: Reference gene primers were amplified, and this amplification served to estimate nucleated cell counts. Sequenced by immunoSEQ multiplex PCR; TCRdb stores in-frame clones only, minus some. D and trimming come from the DNA, and the V and J calls and clone size come from that table. The sample includes around 120,000 clones, about 83% of them seen just once. Germline CDR1 and CDR2: MNHEY and SVGAGI. V was cut by 0 bases and J by 3 bases, with 5 bases left in between. The CDR3 extends over 13 amino acids. The receptor comes from a man older than 75 with active or convalescent COVID-19. The rearrangement uses TRBV6-5 and TRBJ1-1; D not certain. Sequencing was performed on peripheral blood. CDR3 protein: CASSYSSDTEAFF. The CDR3 DNA reads TGTGCCAGCAGTTACTCGTCGGACACTGAAGCTTTCTTT.